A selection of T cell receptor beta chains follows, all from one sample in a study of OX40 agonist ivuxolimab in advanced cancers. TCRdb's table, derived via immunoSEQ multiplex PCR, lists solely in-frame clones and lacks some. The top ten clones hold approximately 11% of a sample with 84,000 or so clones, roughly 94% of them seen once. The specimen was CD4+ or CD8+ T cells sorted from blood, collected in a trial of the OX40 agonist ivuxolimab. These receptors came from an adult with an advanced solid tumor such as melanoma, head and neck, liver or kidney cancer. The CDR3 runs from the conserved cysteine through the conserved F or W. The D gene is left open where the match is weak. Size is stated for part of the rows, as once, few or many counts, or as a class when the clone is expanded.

CDR3nt: TGTGCCAGCAGCTTAGCGGGAAGCTCCTACAATGAGCAGTTCTTC; CDR3aa: CASSLAGSSYNEQFF; j_gene: TRBJ2-1; abundance: NA; d_gene: NA; v_gene: TRBV7-3
CDR3nt: TGTGCCAGCAGTTCGAATTTAGAAAAACTGTTTTTT; CDR3aa: CASSSNLEKLFF; j_gene: TRBJ1-4; abundance: NA; d_gene: NA; v_gene: TRBV6-5
CDR3nt: TGTGCCAGCAGTGATTTTGGCAACCTCGAGCAGTACTTC; CDR3aa: CASSDFGNLEQYF; j_gene: TRBJ2-7; abundance: NA; d_gene: NA; v_gene: TRBV2
CDR3nt: TGTGCCAGCATTTGGGAGGGGAGCACTGAAGCTTTCTTT; CDR3aa: CASIWEGSTEAFF; j_gene: TRBJ1-1; abundance: once; d_gene: NA; v_gene: TRBV7-8
CDR3nt: TGTGCCAGCAGCTTACCCCTGGCGGGAGTACCCTACGAGCAGTACTTC; CDR3aa: CASSLPLAGVPYEQYF; j_gene: TRBJ2-7; abundance: NA; d_gene: TRBD2; v_gene: TRBV11-3
CDR3nt: TGTGCCAGCAGCGCCGATGGGGCTACGGGCGGGGTAATCTATGGCTACACCTTC; CDR3aa: CASSADGATGGVIYGYTF; j_gene: TRBJ1-2; abundance: NA; d_gene: NA; v_gene: TRBV9
CDR3nt: TGTGCCAGCAGCCTCCGGGACAGAATTAATCAGCCCCAGCATTTT; CDR3aa: CASSLRDRINQPQHF; j_gene: TRBJ1-5; abundance: NA; d_gene: TRBD1; v_gene: TRBV4-2
CDR3nt: TGTGCCAGCAGCTCTGGCCCGGGCTACGAGCAGTACTTC; CDR3aa: CASSSGPGYEQYF; j_gene: TRBJ2-7; abundance: NA; d_gene: NA; v_gene: TRBV5-6
CDR3nt: TGCGCCAGCAGCCAAGTTTTGACCGGGGCTGTAAGCTCCTACAATGAGCAGTTCTTC; CDR3aa: CASSQVLTGAVSSYNEQFF; j_gene: TRBJ2-1; abundance: NA; d_gene: NA; v_gene: TRBV4-1
CDR3nt: TGCGCCAGCAGTGAGTCGCGACTAGCGGGAGCGGATACGCAGTATTTT; CDR3aa: CASSESRLAGADTQYF; j_gene: TRBJ2-3; abundance: NA; d_gene: TRBD2; v_gene: TRBV10-2
CDR3nt: TGTGCCAGCAGCAACCAGTGGGAGACCCAGTACTTC; CDR3aa: CASSNQWETQYF; j_gene: TRBJ2-5; abundance: NA; d_gene: NA; v_gene: TRBV11-2
CDR3nt: TGTGCCAGCAGCCCTCGGGAGGTCACTGAAGCTTTCTTT; CDR3aa: CASSPREVTEAFF; j_gene: TRBJ1-1; abundance: NA; d_gene: NA; v_gene: TRBV9
CDR3nt: TGCGCCAGCAGCCCTCCCGGGACAGGGGTGTTTTCCACTGAAGCTTTCTTT; CDR3aa: CASSPPGTGVFSTEAFF; j_gene: TRBJ1-1; abundance: NA; d_gene: TRBD1; v_gene: TRBV5-1
CDR3nt: TGTGCCAGCAGTTACTCCCAGGGATCCATCGAGACCCAGTACTTC; CDR3aa: CASSYSQGSIETQYF; j_gene: TRBJ2-5; abundance: NA; d_gene: NA; v_gene: TRBV6-5
CDR3nt: TGCGCCAGCAGTGCCCGCGCTATGAGTCGGGAGGGTGTATACGAGCAGTACTTC; CDR3aa: CASSARAMSREGVYEQYF; j_gene: TRBJ2-7; abundance: NA; d_gene: TRBD2; v_gene: TRBV10-2
CDR3nt: TGTGCCAGCAGCTTAGATTGGTGGACCTTCTCTGGAAACACCATATATTTT; CDR3aa: CASSLDWWTFSGNTIYF; j_gene: TRBJ1-3; abundance: NA; d_gene: NA; v_gene: TRBV7-2
CDR3nt: TGTGCCAGCAGCTTATTACAGGGGATTAATGAAAAACTGTTTTTT; CDR3aa: CASSLLQGINEKLFF; j_gene: TRBJ1-4; abundance: NA; d_gene: TRBD1; v_gene: TRBV7-2
CDR3nt: TGTGCCAGCAGTTTCGGGACAGGGGGATTCTACGAGCAGTACTTC; CDR3aa: CASSFGTGGFYEQYF; j_gene: TRBJ2-7; abundance: NA; d_gene: TRBD1; v_gene: TRBV27
CDR3nt: TGTGCCAGCAGCCAGAGAAGCGGGAGTAATTACAATGAGCAGTTCTTC; CDR3aa: CASSQRSGSNYNEQFF; j_gene: TRBJ2-1; abundance: once; d_gene: TRBD2; v_gene: TRBV14
CDR3nt: TGTGCCAGCAGCCCGGGAATTGGGTCCGGGGAGCTGTTTTTT; CDR3aa: CASSPGIGSGELFF; j_gene: TRBJ2-2; abundance: NA; d_gene: NA; v_gene: TRBV4-2
CDR3nt: TGTGCCAGCAGGTTCGGAGCGGGAGATGTCTACAATGAGCAGTTCTTC; CDR3aa: CASRFGAGDVYNEQFF; j_gene: TRBJ2-1; abundance: NA; d_gene: TRBD2; v_gene: TRBV7-6
CDR3nt: TGCGCCAGCAGCCAAGTTACGCCAGGGAGGTCACCCCTCCACTTT; CDR3aa: CASSQVTPGRSPLHF; j_gene: TRBJ1-6; abundance: NA; d_gene: NA; v_gene: TRBV4-1